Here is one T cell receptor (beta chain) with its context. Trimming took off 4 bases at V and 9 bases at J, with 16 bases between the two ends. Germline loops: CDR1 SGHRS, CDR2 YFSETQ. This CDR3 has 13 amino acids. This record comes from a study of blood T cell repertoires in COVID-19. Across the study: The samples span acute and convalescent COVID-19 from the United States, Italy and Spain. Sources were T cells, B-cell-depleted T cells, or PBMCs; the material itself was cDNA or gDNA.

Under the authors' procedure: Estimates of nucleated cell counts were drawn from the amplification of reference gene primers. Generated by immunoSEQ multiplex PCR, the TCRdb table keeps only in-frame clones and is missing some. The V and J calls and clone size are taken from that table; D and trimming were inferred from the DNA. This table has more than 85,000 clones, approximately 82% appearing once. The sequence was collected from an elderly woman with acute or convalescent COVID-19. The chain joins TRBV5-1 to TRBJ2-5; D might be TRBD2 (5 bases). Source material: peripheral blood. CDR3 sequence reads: CASSALVGDSQYF. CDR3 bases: TGCGCCAGCAGCGCACTAGTTGGGGATTCCCAGTACTTC. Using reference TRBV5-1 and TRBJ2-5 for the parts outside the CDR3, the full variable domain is KAGVTQTPRYLIKTRGQQVTLSCSPISGHRSVSWYQQTPGQGLQFLFEYFSETQRNKGNFPGRFSGRQFSNSRSEMNVSTLELGDSALYLCASSALVGDSQYFGPGTRLLVL.